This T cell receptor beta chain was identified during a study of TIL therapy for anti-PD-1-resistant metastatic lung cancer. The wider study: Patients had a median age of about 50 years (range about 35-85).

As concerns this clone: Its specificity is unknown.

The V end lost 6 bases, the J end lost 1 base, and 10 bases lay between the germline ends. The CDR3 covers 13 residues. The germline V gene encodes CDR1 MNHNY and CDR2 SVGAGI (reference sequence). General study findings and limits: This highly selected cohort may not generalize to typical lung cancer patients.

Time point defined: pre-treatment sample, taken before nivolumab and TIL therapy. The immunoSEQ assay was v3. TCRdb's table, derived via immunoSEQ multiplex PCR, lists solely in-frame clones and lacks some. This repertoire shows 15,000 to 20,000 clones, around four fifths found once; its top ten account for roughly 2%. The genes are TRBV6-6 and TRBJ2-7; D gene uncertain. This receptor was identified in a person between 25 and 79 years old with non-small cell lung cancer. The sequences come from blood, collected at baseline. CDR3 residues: CASSVGRSYEQYF. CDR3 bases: TGTGCCAGCAGCGTCGGAAGGTCCTACGAGCAGTACTTC.